The T cell receptor (beta chain) under discussion was sequenced for a study of CD8 T cells in Susac syndrome. General study points: The authors acknowledged that their TCR sequencing and HLA analysis involved a relatively small number of individuals.

TCR beta sequencing covered blood CD8+ and CD4+ T cells. This clonotype was detected only once. Its specificity is not known. Per germline, CDR1 SNHLY and CDR2 FYNNEI. The CDR3 runs to 13 residues. Reverse transcription of roughly 0.45 to 1 ug RNA was performed with random hexamers. TCRdb passed the immunoSEQ multiplex PCR reads through MiXCR, listing each CDR3 protein once. In the table there are fewer than 350,000 distinct CDR3 sequences, 89% of which are singletons. The material sequenced was CD8+ T cells from PBMCs. The clonotype originates from a human donor with multiple sclerosis. The chain employs TRBV2 and TRBJ2-1; 9 nucleotides agree with TRBD1. CDR3 nucleotide sequence: TGTGCTTCGCGGGGACAGGGCAACAATGAGCAGTTCTTC. The encoded protein is CASRGQGNNEQFF.